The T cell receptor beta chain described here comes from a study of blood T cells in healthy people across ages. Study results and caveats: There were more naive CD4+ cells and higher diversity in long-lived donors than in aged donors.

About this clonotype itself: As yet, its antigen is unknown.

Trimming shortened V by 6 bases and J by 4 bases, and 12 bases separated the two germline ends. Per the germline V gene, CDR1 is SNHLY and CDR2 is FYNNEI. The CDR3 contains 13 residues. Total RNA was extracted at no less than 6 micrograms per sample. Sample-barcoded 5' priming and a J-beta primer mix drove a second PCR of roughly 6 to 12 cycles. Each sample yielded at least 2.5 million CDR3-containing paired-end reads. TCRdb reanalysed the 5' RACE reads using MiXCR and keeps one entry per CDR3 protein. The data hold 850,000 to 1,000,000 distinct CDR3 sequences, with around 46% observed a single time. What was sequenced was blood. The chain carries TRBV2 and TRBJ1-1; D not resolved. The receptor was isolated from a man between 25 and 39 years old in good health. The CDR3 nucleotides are TGTGCCAGCAGAAGTGGCTACGGCACTGAAGCTTTCTTT. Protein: CASRSGYGTEAFF.